Each of the 15 T cell receptor beta chains below was sequenced from the same sample in a study of shared clonotypes between healthy human individuals. Clones were read by immunoSEQ multiplex PCR, and TCRdb kept only the in-frame ones, dropping some. The table includes 75,000 to 100,000 clones, roughly 45% detected once. The sequenced sample was PBMCs. Receptor source: a woman in her thirties or forties in good health. Some clones in this sample may be carry-over from other donors' samples.

The chain links TRBV27 to TRBJ2-3; 7 bases fit TRBD2. This CDR3 comprises 14 residues. Germline V CDR1 and CDR2: MNHEY, SMNVEV (reference sequence). V lost 5 bases, J lost 12 bases, and 14 bases stayed unmatched. This CDR3 reads CASSPLGGAGSQYF. CDR3 nucleotide sequence: TGTGCCAGCAGTCCACTAGGTGGAGCGGGAAGCCAGTATTTT.

This sequence joins TRBV18 and TRBJ2-3; D call uncertain. The CDR3 covers 11 residues. Between the trimmed V and J ends, which lost 2 bases and 5 bases, there was a span of 2 bases. Germline CDR1 KGHSH, CDR2 LQKENI. The CDR3 spells CASSPGDTQYF. The CDR3 DNA reads as TGTGCCAGCTCACCAGGAGATACGCAGTATTTT.

The chain joins TRBV7-2 to TRBJ2-6; D unclear. V lost 1 base and J lost 0, with 7 bases in between. The CDR3 extends over 16 amino acids. From germline, CDR1 is SGHTA and CDR2 FQGNSA. The chain's CDR3 is CASSLVRDSGANVLTF. The CDR3 DNA reads TGTGCCAGCAGCTTAGTTCGCGACTCTGGGGCCAACGTCCTGACTTTC.

This clone has more than one count but fewer than ten. The chain uses TRBV30 and TRBJ2-7; TRBD1 matches at 7 bases. Trimming took 3 bases from V and 3 from J; bases not matched to a gene: 2. The germline V gene has CDR1 GTSNPN and CDR2 SVGIG (reference sequence). The CDR3 contains 12 residues. The CDR3 DNA sequence: TGTGCCTGGAGCGGACAGGTCTACGAGCAGTACTTC. This translates into CAWSGQVYEQYF.

The chain has TRBV4-2 and TRBJ2-1, with TRBD2 identical over 8 bases. V dropped 0 bases and J dropped 2; count of bases not matched to a gene: 6. The CDR3 runs to 17 residues. Germline V lookup: CDR1 LGHNA, CDR2 YNFKEQ. The CDR3 DNA is TGTGCCAGCAGCCAAGATGACCTAGCGGGTACCTACAATGAGCAGTTCTTC. Its protein is CASSQDDLAGTYNEQFF.

CDR3 residues: CASSLVPGQVGYGYTF. Written as DNA, the CDR3 is TGTGCCAGCAGCTTAGTGCCGGGACAGGTGGGCTATGGCTACACCTTC. The chain recombines TRBV7-2 with TRBJ1-2; the match to TRBD1 covers 8 bases. Germline V gene data show CDR1 as SGHTA and CDR2 as FQGNSA. The CDR3 length is 16 residues. V lost 1 base to trimming and J lost 4 bases; unmatched junction nucleotides: 8.

This clone came up a few times. The gene calls are TRBV15 and TRBJ1-4; TRBD1 might be the D (5 bases). Germline V CDR1 and CDR2: LNHNV, YYDKDF (reference sequence). Trimming took off 8 bases at V and 7 bases at J, with 14 bases between the two ends. The CDR3 is 13 amino acids. CDR3 amino acids: CATAGHHREKLFF. In DNA form, the CDR3 reads TGTGCCACCGCGGGGCACCACCGTGAAAAACTGTTTTTT.

V usage is TRBV18 and J usage is TRBJ2-5; D is unclear. This CDR3 spans 14 amino acids. The germline V gene has CDR1 KGHSH and CDR2 LQKENI. Trimming removed 2 bases at V and 0 bases at J, with 7 bases between. CDR3 nucleotide sequence: TGTGCCAGCTCACCAGTTCAGGACCAAGAGACCCAGTACTTC. It yields the protein CASSPVQDQETQYF.

In this sample, this clone turned up many times. This may come from a read error, since a much larger clone is one base off. The same CDR3 also results from other DNA sequences found in this sample. This chain uses TRBV30 with TRBJ1-5, with 10 bases that match TRBD1. This CDR3 contains 15 residues. CDR1 GTSNPN and CDR2 SVGIG come from the germline V gene (reference sequence). CDR3 in amino acids: CAWAGTGVRNQPQHF. The CDR3 region has the DNA TGCGCCTGGGCCGGGACAGGGGTGCGCAATCAGCCCCAGCATTTT.

For this clone: With only one base between it and a far larger clone, this is likely a read error. V is TRBV11-2 and J is TRBJ2-5; D gene ambiguous. This CDR3 has 13 residues. Germline-derived CDR1 and CDR2 are SGHAT and FQNNGV. V dropped 3 bases and J dropped 1 base, with 6 bases sitting between them. CDR3 DNA sequence: TGTGCCAGCAGCTTTTGGGGCCAAGAGACCCAGTACTTC. Translating gives CASSFWGQETQYF.

The chain couples TRBV28 to TRBJ1-2; 9 bases line up with TRBD1. The CDR3 sequence is 13 residues long. CDR1 MDHEN and CDR2 SYDVKM come from the germline V gene. V shed 6 bases and J 8 bases; nucleotides not matched to a gene: 7. This chain's CDR3 is CASRKQGAQGYTF. Written as DNA, the CDR3 is TGTGCCAGCAGGAAACAGGGGGCGCAGGGCTACACCTTC.

J is TRBJ2-1 and V is TRBV28; 8 nucleotides match TRBD1. The germline V gene encodes CDR1 MDHEN and CDR2 SYDVKM. The CDR3 contains 15 residues. Unmatched junction bases numbered 9, after V lost 3 bases and J lost 8 bases. The CDR3 loop is CASSLRSRGLHEQFF. The CDR3 DNA sequence: TGTGCCAGCAGTTTGAGGTCCAGGGGGCTTCATGAGCAGTTCTTC.

The V and J genes are TRBV9 and TRBJ2-7; D remains ambiguous. V was trimmed by 0 bases and J by 3 bases, leaving 10 bases between them. Germline values: CDR1 SGDLS, CDR2 YYNGEE. The CDR3 loop spans 14 amino acids. CDR3 loop: CASSVGAQGYEQYF. As DNA, the CDR3 is TGTGCCAGCAGCGTAGGTGCTCAAGGCTACGAGCAGTACTTC.

The V call is TRBV6-1, the J call TRBJ1-1; a possible D gene is TRBD1 (5 bases). CDR3 size: 15 residues. Germline V lookup: CDR1 MNHNS, CDR2 SASEGT. Trimming took 0 bases from V and 8 from J, leaving 16 bases between them. The CDR3 region is CASSEATGTAEEAFF. The CDR3 region has the DNA TGTGCCAGCAGTGAAGCGACTGGGACGGCCGAGGAAGCTTTCTTT.

This chain's CDR3 is CASSVSGIGNEQYF. The CDR3 DNA sequence: TGTGCCAGCAGCGTAAGCGGGATCGGTAACGAGCAGTACTTC. This chain links TRBV7-3 with TRBJ2-5, with 7 bases identical to TRBD2. The J call may be wrong; the DNA end is better matched by TRBJ2-7. The CDR3 is 14 residues long. Germline V gives CDR1 SGHTA, CDR2 FQGTGA.